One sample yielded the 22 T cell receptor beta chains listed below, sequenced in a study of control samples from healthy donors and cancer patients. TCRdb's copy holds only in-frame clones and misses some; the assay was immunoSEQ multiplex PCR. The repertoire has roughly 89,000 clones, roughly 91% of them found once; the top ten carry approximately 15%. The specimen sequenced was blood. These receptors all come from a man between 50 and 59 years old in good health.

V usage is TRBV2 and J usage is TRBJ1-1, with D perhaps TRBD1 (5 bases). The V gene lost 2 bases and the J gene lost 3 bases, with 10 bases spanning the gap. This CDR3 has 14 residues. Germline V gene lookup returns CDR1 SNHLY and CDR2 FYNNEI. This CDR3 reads CASSEYQGDTEAFF. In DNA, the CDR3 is TGTGCCAGCAGTGAATACCAGGGAGACACTGAAGCTTTCTTT.

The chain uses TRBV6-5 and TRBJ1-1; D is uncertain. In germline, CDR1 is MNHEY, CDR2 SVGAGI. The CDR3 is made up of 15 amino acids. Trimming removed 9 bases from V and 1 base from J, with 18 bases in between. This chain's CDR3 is CASLVLLTSNTEAFF. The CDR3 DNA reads TGTGCCAGTTTGGTTCTACTCACGTCGAACACTGAAGCTTTCTTT.

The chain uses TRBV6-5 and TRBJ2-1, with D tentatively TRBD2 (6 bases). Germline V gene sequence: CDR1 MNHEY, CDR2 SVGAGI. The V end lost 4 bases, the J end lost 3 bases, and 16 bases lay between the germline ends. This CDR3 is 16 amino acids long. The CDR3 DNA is TGTGCCAGCAGTTCCGCGGCGGGGAATATCTACAATGAGCAGTTCTTC. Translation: CASSSAAGNIYNEQFF.

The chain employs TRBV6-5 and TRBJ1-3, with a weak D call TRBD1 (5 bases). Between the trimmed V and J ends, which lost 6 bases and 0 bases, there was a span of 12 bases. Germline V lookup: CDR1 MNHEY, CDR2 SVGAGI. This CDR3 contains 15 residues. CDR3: CASRTTGDSGNTIYF. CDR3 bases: TGTGCCAGCAGGACTACAGGAGACTCTGGAAACACCATATATTTT.

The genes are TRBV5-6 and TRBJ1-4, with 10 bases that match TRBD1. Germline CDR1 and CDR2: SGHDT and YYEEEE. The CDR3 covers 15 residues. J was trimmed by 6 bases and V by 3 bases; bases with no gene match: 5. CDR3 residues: CASSSVGTGDEKLFF. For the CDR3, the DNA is TGTGCCAGCAGCTCCGTCGGGACAGGGGATGAAAAACTGTTTTTT.

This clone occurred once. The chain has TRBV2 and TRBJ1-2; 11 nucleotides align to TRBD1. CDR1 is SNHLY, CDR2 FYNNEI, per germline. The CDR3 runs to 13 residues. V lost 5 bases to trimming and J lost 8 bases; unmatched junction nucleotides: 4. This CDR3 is CASSWGQGDGYTF. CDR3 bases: TGTGCCAGCAGTTGGGGACAGGGGGACGGCTACACCTTC.

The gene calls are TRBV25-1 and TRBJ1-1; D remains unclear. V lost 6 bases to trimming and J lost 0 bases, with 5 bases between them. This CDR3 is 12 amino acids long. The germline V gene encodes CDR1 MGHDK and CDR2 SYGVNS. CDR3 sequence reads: CASRSLNTEAFF. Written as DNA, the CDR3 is TGTGCCAGCAGGAGTTTGAACACTGAAGCTTTCTTT. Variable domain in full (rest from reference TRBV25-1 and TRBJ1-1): EADIYQTPRYLVIGTGKKITLECSQTMGHDKMYWYQQDPGMELHLIHYSYGVNSTEKGDLSSESTVSRIRTEHFPLTLESARPSHTSQYLCASRSLNTEAFFGQGTRLTVV.

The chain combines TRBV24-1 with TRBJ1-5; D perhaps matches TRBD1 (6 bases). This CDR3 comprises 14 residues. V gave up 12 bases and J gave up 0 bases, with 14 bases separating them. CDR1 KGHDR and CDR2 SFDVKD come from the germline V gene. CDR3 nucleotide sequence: TGTGCCCCGAGGGGACAACCTAGCAATCAGCCCCAGCATTTT. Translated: CAPRGQPSNQPQHF.

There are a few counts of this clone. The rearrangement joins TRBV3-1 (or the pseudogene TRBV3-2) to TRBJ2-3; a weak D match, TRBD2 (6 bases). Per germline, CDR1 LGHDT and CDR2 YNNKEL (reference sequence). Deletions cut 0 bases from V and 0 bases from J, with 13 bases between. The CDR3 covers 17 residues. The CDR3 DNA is TGTGCCAGCAGCCAAGAGAGAGGCGGGGTCAGCACAGATACGCAGTATTTT. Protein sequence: CASSQERGGVSTDTQYF.

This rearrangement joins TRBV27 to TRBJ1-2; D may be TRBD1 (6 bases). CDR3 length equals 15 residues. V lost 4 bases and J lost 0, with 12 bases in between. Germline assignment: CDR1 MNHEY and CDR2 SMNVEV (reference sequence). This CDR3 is CASSSYRGSNYGYTF. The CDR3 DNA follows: TGTGCCAGCAGTTCCTATAGGGGGTCTAACTATGGCTACACCTTC.

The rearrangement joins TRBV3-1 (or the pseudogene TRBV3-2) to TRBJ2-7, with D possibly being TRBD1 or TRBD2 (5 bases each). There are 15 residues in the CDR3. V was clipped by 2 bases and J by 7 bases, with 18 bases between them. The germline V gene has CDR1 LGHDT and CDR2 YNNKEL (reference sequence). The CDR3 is CASSQWGKGASEQYF. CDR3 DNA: TGTGCCAGCAGCCAATGGGGGAAGGGTGCGAGTGAGCAGTACTTC.

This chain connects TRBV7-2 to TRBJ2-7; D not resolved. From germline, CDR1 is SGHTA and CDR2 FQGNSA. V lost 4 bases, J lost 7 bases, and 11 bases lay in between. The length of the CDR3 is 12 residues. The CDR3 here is CASSSEVGEQYF. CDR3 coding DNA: TGTGCCAGCAGCTCCGAGGTTGGGGAGCAGTACTTC.

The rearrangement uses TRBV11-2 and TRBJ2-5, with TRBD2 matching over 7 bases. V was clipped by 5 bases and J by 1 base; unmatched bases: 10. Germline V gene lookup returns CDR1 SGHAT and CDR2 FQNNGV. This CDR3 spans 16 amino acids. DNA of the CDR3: TGTGCCAGCAGCCCTTTCGCGGGGGATCTCCAAGAGACCCAGTACTTC. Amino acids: CASSPFAGDLQETQYF. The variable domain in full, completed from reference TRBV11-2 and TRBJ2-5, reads EAGVAQSPRYKIIEKRQSVAFWCNPISGHATLYWYQQILGQGPKLLIQFQNNGVVDDSQLPKDRFSAERLKGVDSTLKIQPAKLEDSAVYLCASSPFAGDLQETQYFGPGTRLLVL.

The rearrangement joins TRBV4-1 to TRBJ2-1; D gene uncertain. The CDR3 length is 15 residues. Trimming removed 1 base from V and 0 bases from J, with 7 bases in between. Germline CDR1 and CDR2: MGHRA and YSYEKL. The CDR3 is CASSQVSSSYNEQFF. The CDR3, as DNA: TGCGCCAGCAGCCAAGTCTCAAGCTCCTACAATGAGCAGTTCTTC.

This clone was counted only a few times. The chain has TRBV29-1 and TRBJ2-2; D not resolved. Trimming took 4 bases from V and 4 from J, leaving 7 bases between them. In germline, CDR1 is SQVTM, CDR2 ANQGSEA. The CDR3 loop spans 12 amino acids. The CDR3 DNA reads TGCAGCGTTGGAGTCCCCACCGGGGAGCTGTTTTTT. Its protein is CSVGVPTGELFF.

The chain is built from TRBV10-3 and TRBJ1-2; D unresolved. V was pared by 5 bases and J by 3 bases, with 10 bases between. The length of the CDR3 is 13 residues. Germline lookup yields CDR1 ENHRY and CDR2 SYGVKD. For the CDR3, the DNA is TGTGCCATCAGTACCCAGGACGACTATGGCTACACCTTC. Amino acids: CAISTQDDYGYTF.

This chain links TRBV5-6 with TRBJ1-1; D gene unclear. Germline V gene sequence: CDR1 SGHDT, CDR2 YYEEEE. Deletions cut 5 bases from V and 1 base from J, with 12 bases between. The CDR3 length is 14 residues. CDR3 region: CASRSAGRNTEAFF. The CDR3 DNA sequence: TGTGCCAGCAGATCGGCAGGACGGAACACTGAAGCTTTCTTT.

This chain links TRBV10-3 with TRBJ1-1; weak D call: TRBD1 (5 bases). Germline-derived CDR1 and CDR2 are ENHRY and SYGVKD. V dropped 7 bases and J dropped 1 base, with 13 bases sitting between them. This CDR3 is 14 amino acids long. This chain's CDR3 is CAITPTDRNTEAFF. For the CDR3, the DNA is TGTGCCATCACCCCGACAGATAGGAACACTGAAGCTTTCTTT.

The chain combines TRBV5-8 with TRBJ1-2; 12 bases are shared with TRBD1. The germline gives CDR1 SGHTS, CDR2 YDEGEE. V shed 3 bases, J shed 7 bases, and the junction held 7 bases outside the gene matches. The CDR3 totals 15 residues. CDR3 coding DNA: TGTGCCAGCAGCTCTATGGGACAGGGGGCTTCTGGCTACACCTTC. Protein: CASSSMGQGASGYTF.

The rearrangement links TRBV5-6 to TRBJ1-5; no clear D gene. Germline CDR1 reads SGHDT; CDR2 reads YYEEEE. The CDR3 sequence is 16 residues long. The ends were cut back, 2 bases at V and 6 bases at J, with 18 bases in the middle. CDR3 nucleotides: TGTGCCAGCAGCTTTTTCTTTGGGGAGACGGGTCAGCCCCAGCATTTT. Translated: CASSFFFGETGQPQHF.

The CDR3 bases are TGCGCCAGCTGGGAGGACAGGGGCCTCAATGAGCAGTTCTTC. Translated: CASWEDRGLNEQFF. J is TRBJ2-1 and V is TRBV5-1; 9 bases align to TRBD1. This CDR3 region has 14 residues. Looked up from germline, CDR1 is SGHRS and CDR2 is YFSETQ. J was trimmed by 6 bases and V by 7 bases; bases with no gene match: 8.

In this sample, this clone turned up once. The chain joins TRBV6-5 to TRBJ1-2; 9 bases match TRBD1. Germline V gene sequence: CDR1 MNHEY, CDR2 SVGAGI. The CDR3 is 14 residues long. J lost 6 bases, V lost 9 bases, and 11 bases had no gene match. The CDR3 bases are TGTGCCAGTTTACAGGGGGCGCGGGCCGATGGCTACACCTTC. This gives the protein CASLQGARADGYTF.